This section outlines one TCR beta chain sequence together with its context. What it binds is unknown. TCRdb keeps only in-frame clones here, not all; method: immunoSEQ multiplex PCR. The sample has more than 95,000 clones; about nine tenths are singletons. This specimen comes from a study of OX40 agonist ivuxolimab in advanced cancers. On the study more broadly: The study treated patients with ivuxolimab, an agonistic anti-OX40 (CD134) antibody. There were three patients with partial responses, one having hepatocellular carcinoma and two cutaneous melanoma. Study results and caveats: CD8+ T cells (on average) carried more expanded clones than CD4+ T cells. CD4+ and CD8+ blood T cells expanded clonally by week 6 at 0.1 to 3.0 mg/kg.

Trimming stripped 0 bases from V and 11 bases from J, with 23 bases between. This CDR3 contains 16 residues. Germline lookup yields CDR1 SGDLS and CDR2 YYNGEE. The source is an adult with an advanced solid tumor such as melanoma, head and neck, liver or kidney cancer. The chain joins TRBV9 to TRBJ2-5; D is perhaps TRBD1 (7 bases). Source: CD4+ or CD8+ T cells sorted from blood, taken in a trial of the OX40 agonist ivuxolimab. The CDR3 DNA reads as TGTGCCAGCAGCGTAGTAGCGTTCCCGTCCGCAGGGGGGCAGTACTTC. As protein: CASSVVAFPSAGGQYF.